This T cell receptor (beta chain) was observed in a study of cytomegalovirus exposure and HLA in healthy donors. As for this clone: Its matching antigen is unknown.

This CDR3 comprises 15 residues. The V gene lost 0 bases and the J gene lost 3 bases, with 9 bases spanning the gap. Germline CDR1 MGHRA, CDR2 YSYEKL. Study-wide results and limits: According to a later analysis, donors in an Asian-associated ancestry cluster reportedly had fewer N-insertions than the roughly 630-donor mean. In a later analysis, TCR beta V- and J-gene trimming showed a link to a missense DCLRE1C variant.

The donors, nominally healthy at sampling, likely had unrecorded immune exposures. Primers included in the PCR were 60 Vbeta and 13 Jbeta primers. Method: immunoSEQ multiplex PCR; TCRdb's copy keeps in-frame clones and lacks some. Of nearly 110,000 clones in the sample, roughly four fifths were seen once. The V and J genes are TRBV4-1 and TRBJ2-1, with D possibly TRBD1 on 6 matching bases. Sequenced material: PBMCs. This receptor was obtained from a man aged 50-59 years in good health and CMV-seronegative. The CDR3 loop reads CASSQEGQSYNEQFF. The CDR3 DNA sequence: TGCGCCAGCAGCCAAGAGGGACAAAGCTACAATGAGCAGTTCTTC.